This T cell receptor (beta chain) stems from a study of Ad26.COV2.S vaccination and SARS-CoV-2 variants. As to this clone: Its cognate antigen is unknown.

Findings of the study overall: Vaccine recipients posted higher spike-specific TCR breadth than their placebo counterparts.

Treatment reported: some 20 received Ad26.COV2.S at low or high dose, single or two shots; several received placebo; per-sample allocation not given. Sampling was performed 63 days after the first vaccine or placebo injection. Repertoires were generated with immunoSEQ multiplex PCR, while TCRdb's copy carries only in-frame clones and drops some. Of hundreds of thousands of clones listed, around 87% are singletons. The V gene end was trimmed by 1 base and the J gene end by 2 bases; junction bases not matched to a gene: 9. The CDR3 consists of 18 residues. Germline V gene sequence: CDR1 SGHVS, CDR2 FNYEAQ.

The rearrangement joins TRBV7-6 to TRBJ1-2, with 11 bases matching TRBD1. The clonotype comes from a person between 18 and 59 years old who received the Ad26.COV2.S COVID-19 vaccine or a placebo. The sample consisted of peripheral blood, taken in a trial of Ad26.COV2.S vaccine versus placebo. The chain's CDR3 is CASSLESGTGGLNYGYTF. For the CDR3, the DNA is TGTGCCAGCAGCTTAGAGTCTGGGACAGGGGGTTTAAACTATGGCTACACCTTC.